Listed below are T cell receptor beta chains from one sample, sequenced in a study of blood T cell repertoires in COVID-19. Generated by immunoSEQ multiplex PCR, the TCRdb table keeps only in-frame clones and is missing some. This table has 25,000 to 35,000 clones, about 80% appearing once. Sequenced material: peripheral blood. The receptors stem from a man in his 70s with active COVID-19. CDR3s include the opening cysteine and the closing phenylalanine or tryptophan. The order of the fields is V gene, J gene, clone size, D gene, CDR3 DNA, CDR3 protein. A D gene is named only where the DNA matches it firmly. Clone size is not always given. Where it is, it says once, few, many or a class for expanded clones.

>TRBV5-6|TRBJ2-6|NA|TRBD1
TGTGCCAGCAGCTTAGTGGACAGGGGCCCTGGGGCCAACGTCCTGACTTTC
CASSLVDRGPGANVLTF
>TRBV2|TRBJ1-1|NA|NA
TGTGCCATCAGGACAGTCGGGTCTCCTGAAGCTTTCTTT
CAIRTVGSPEAFF
>TRBV28|TRBJ2-7|NA|TRBD1
TGTGCCAGCAGTAGCCAGGGGGCCGGCGGACCCGAGCAGTACTTC
CASSSQGAGGPEQYF
>TRBV6-5|TRBJ2-5|NA|TRBD1
TGTGCCAGCAGCCGAACCGGGACAGTAGAGACCCAGTACTTC
CASSRTGTVETQYF
>TRBV7-6|TRBJ2-3|NA|TRBD1
TGTGCCAGCAGCTTAGACCTACGACGGACAGGGGGTCTGCCAGATACGCAGTATTTT
CASSLDLRRTGGLPDTQYF
>TRBV30|TRBJ2-3|few|NA
TGTGCCTGGAGTTCGGGACTCGGCGACGATACGCAGTATTTT
CAWSSGLGDDTQYF
>TRBV18|TRBJ1-2|NA|TRBD1
TGTGCCAGCTCACCAACCGGGACAGCCTACCCCTATGGCTACACCTTC
CASSPTGTAYPYGYTF
>TRBV15|TRBJ1-1|NA|NA
TGTGCCACCAGCAGAGGGGGCCAGACTGAAGCTTTCTTT
CATSRGGQTEAFF
>TRBV10-3|TRBJ2-7|NA|TRBD1
TGTGCCATCAGTGGGGACAGCGCGAGCTCCTACGAGCAGTACTTC
CAISGDSASSYEQYF
>TRBV2|TRBJ2-3|few|TRBD2
TGTGCCAGCCACGGACTAGCGCCCGACACAGATACGCAGTATTTT
CASHGLAPDTDTQYF
>TRBV18|TRBJ1-1|NA|NA
TGTGCCAGCTCACCTTCCCAGAAGAACACTGAAGCTTTCTTT
CASSPSQKNTEAFF
>TRBV29-1|TRBJ2-7|NA|TRBD2
TGCAGCGTTGATTATCGGGGGGGCGAGCAGTACTTC
CSVDYRGGEQYF
>TRBV2|TRBJ2-1|NA|TRBD2
TGTGCCAGCAGCGCCCGGACTAGCGGACTCAATGAGCAGTTCTTC
CASSARTSGLNEQFF
>TRBV10-3|TRBJ1-2|once|NA
TGTGCCATCAGTCCCGCGGACGGACATTTTCTTAACTATGGCTACACCTTC
CAISPADGHFLNYGYTF
>TRBV5-3|TRBJ2-1|NA|NA
TGTGCCAGAAGCCACGGGGGACAGCTAACCTGGAGTGAGCAGTTCTTC
CARSHGGQLTWSEQFF
>TRBV28|TRBJ2-6|once|TRBD1
TGTGCCAGCAGCCAGGGGGCCTCTGGGGCCAACGTCCTGACTTTC
CASSQGASGANVLTF
>TRBV5-6|TRBJ2-6|NA|NA
TGTGCCAGCAGCTCAGGGGTATCAGGGGCCAACGTCCTGACTTTC
CASSSGVSGANVLTF
>TRBV15|TRBJ2-7|NA|NA
TGTGCCACCAGCAGAGACGGGAAGGCTCACGAGCAGTACTTC
CATSRDGKAHEQYF
>TRBV25-1|TRBJ1-2|NA|NA
TGTGCCAGCAGTGAATATCGCGCTTATGGCTACACCTTC
CASSEYRAYGYTF
>TRBV5-1|TRBJ2-7|NA|TRBD2
TGCGCCAGCAGCGTGGGCTTGACTAGCGGGGATTCCTACGAGCAGTACTTC
CASSVGLTSGDSYEQYF
>TRBV6-2/TRBV6-3|TRBJ1-6|once|NA
TGTGCCAGCAGCCCTGCCAGGGCCCTTGAAAATTATAATTCACCCCTCCACTTT
CASSPARALENYNSPLHF
>TRBV5-1|TRBJ2-5|NA|TRBD1
TGCGCCAGCAGCCAACACCCGGGACAGGGGGAGACCCAGTACTTC
CASSQHPGQGETQYF
>TRBV28|TRBJ1-4|NA|TRBD1
TGTGCCAGCAGTACACGGTGGGACAGGGCGGCAACTAATGAAAAACTGTTTTTT
CASSTRWDRAATNEKLFF
>TRBV18|TRBJ1-3|once|TRBD1
TGTGCCAGCTCACCCCAGGGGGCCCAATACTCTGGAAACACCATATATTTT
CASSPQGAQYSGNTIYF
>TRBV21-1|TRBJ1-1|NA|NA
TGTGCCAGCAGCAAATTATTCCAGGCGAAGGGCCCGACAGGGAAGGATGACACTGAAGCTTTCTTT
CASSKLFQAKGPTGKDDTEAFF
>TRBV30|TRBJ1-6|NA|NA
TGTGCCTGGGAGAGGTCAGGACTAAATTCACCCCTCCACTTT
CAWERSGLNSPLHF
>TRBV9|TRBJ2-1|NA|NA
TGTGCCAGCAGCGTAGAACCGGAGGGGTGGAATGAGCAGTTCTTC
CASSVEPEGWNEQFF
>TRBV19|TRBJ1-1|NA|NA
TGTGCCACGCACGGACTCACGTCGAACACTGAAGCTTTCTTT
CATHGLTSNTEAFF
>TRBV7-9|TRBJ2-5|NA|TRBD1
TGTGCCAGCAGCTTTATGGACAGGGAAGAGACCCAGTACTTC
CASSFMDREETQYF
>TRBV28|TRBJ2-3|few|TRBD1
TGTGCCAGCAGTTTTACCGGGACAGGGGGGTATTTT
CASSFTGTGGYF
>TRBV11-2|TRBJ2-1|NA|NA
TGTGCCAGCAGCTTAGGTTACGGGTACAATGAGCAGTTCTTC
CASSLGYGYNEQFF